A single sample gave rise to the 26 T cell receptor beta chains below, sequenced in a study of Ad26.COV2.S vaccination and SARS-CoV-2 variants. Data came from immunoSEQ multiplex PCR; TCRdb stores just in-frame clones and leaves some out. Here the sample spans 380,000 or so clones, about 89% being singletons. Documented treatment: around 19 received Ad26.COV2.S at low or high dose, single or two shots; roughly five received placebo; per-sample allocation not given. Sampling was done on day 63 after the first vaccine or placebo injection. The material sequenced was peripheral blood, taken in a trial of Ad26.COV2.S vaccine versus placebo. The receptors here all came from a person between 18 and 65 years old who received the Ad26.COV2.S COVID-19 vaccine or a placebo.

The J gene is TRBJ2-5, the V gene TRBV27; D not resolved. There are 17 residues in the CDR3. Germline CDR1 reads MNHEY; CDR2 reads SMNVEV (reference sequence). V shed 6 bases and J shed 5 bases, with 25 bases lying between them. CDR3 in DNA: TGTGCCAGCAGCCAGACGGGCCAGCTTCATCGGGCGGAGACCCAGTACTTC. This encodes CASSQTGQLHRAETQYF.

V usage is TRBV19 and J usage is TRBJ2-3; the D is unclear. There are 9 residues in the CDR3. Per the germline V gene, CDR1 is LNHDA and CDR2 is SQIVND (reference sequence). The V gene lost 7 bases and the J gene lost 10 bases, with 6 bases spanning the gap. Here the CDR3 DNA reads TGTGCCAGTATTTGTGCGCAGTATTTT. Its translation is CASICAQYF.

The rearrangement joins TRBV6-2 or TRBV6-3 to TRBJ1-2; 7 bases line up with TRBD1. Germline trimming cut 6 bases from V and 4 bases from J; bases unmatched to any gene: 8. The germline V gene encodes CDR1 MNHEY and CDR2 SVGEGT. The CDR3 is 14 residues long. The CDR3: CASSTGTAIYGYTF. DNA of the CDR3: TGTGCCAGCAGCACCGGGACAGCGATCTATGGCTACACCTTC.

CDR3 sequence: CASSQDGPWVNTEAFF. CDR3 in DNA: TGTGCCAGCAGCCAAGATGGCCCGTGGGTAAACACTGAAGCTTTCTTT. This rearrangement joins TRBV14 to TRBJ1-1; no clear D. The V end lost 0 bases, the J end lost 2 bases, and 13 bases lay between the germline ends. Germline CDR1 and CDR2: SGHDN and FVKESK. The CDR3 extends over 16 amino acids.

The V call is TRBV6-6, the J call TRBJ1-4; D possibly corresponds to TRBD1 (6 bases). Trimming removed 3 bases at V and 2 bases at J, with 10 bases between. This CDR3 spans 15 amino acids. CDR1 MNHNY and CDR2 SVGAGI come from the germline V gene (reference sequence). The CDR3 here is CASSYSGDTNEKLFF. CDR3 nucleotides: TGTGCCAGCAGTTATTCAGGGGACACTAATGAAAAACTGTTTTTT.

V usage is TRBV2 and J usage is TRBJ1-4, with 8 bases that match TRBD1. CDR3 size: 14 residues. Germline V gives CDR1 SNHLY, CDR2 FYNNEI. V shed 6 bases, J shed 7 bases, and the junction held 7 bases outside the gene matches. CDR3 loop: CASRLDRGIEKLFF. Here the CDR3 DNA reads TGTGCCAGCAGACTCGACAGGGGAATTGAAAAACTGTTTTTT.

This clone appeared a single time. Other DNA sequences of this sample code for an identical CDR3. The V and J genes are TRBV6-2 or TRBV6-3 and TRBJ2-7, with 7 bases identical to TRBD1. The germline V gene has CDR1 MNHEY and CDR2 SVGEGT. With 6 bases clipped from V and 4 bases from J, the junction kept 3 bases outside the gene matches. The CDR3 spans 12 residues. The CDR3 nucleotides are TGTGCCAGCAGCCGACAGGGATACGAGCAGTACTTC. Translated: CASSRQGYEQYF.

V and J are TRBV12-3 or TRBV12-4 and TRBJ2-3; TRBD2 matches 8 bases. The CDR3 sequence is 13 residues long. With V trimmed by 6 bases and J by 9 bases, 8 bases remained unmatched. In DNA, the CDR3 is TGTGCCAGCAGCCAGACTAGCGAGGCGACGCAGTATTTT. Its translation is CASSQTSEATQYF.

The gene calls are TRBV28 and TRBJ2-7; TRBD2 matches 8 bases. The CDR3 totals 16 residues. With V trimmed by 2 bases and J by 0 bases, 6 bases remained unmatched. CDR1 is MDHEN, CDR2 SYDVKM, per germline. In DNA form, the CDR3 reads TGTGCCAGCAGTTTAGTAGTAGCGGGGAGCTCCTACGAGCAGTACTTC. It yields the protein CASSLVVAGSSYEQYF.

The sample holds a few counts of this clone. The chain couples TRBV4-1 to TRBJ2-2; the match to TRBD2 covers 9 bases. The V and J ends lost 2 bases and 3 bases, in that order; junction bases with no gene match: 7. Germline values: CDR1 MGHRA, CDR2 YSYEKL. The CDR3 spans 17 residues. CDR3 residues: CASSQPSGKVDTGELFF. CDR3 bases: TGCGCCAGCAGCCAACCTAGCGGGAAGGTCGACACCGGGGAGCTGTTTTTT.

DNA of the CDR3: TGCGCCAGCAGCCAAGACTGGAGATCTAACTATGGCTACACCTTC. Its protein product is CASSQDWRSNYGYTF. J is TRBJ1-2 and V is TRBV4-3; D ambiguous. Germline assignment: CDR1 LGHNA and CDR2 YSLEER. This CDR3 spans 15 amino acids. V lost 0 bases and J 0 bases, leaving 8 bases between the germline ends.

The chain couples TRBV4-1 to TRBJ2-1, with D unresolved. The length of the CDR3 is 18 residues. Germline-derived CDR1 and CDR2 are MGHRA and YSYEKL. V lost 1 base, J lost 2 bases, and 18 bases lay in between. The CDR3 reads CASSQGSPDAFPYNEQFF. The CDR3 region has the DNA TGCGCCAGCAGCCAAGGGTCGCCAGACGCATTTCCCTACAATGAGCAGTTCTTC.

The rearrangement joins TRBV29-1 to TRBJ2-2, with D possibly being TRBD1 or TRBD2 (5 bases each). Germline CDR1 and CDR2: SQVTM and ANQGSEA. Trimming took 3 bases from V and 4 from J, leaving 12 bases between them. This CDR3 is built from 14 residues. Here the CDR3 reads CSVEQGDTTGELFF. The CDR3 DNA reads as TGCAGCGTTGAGCAGGGAGATACCACCGGGGAGCTGTTTTTT.

The chain uses TRBV3-1 (or the pseudogene TRBV3-2) and TRBJ2-1; a weak D match, TRBD2 (6 bases). The CDR3 sequence is 17 residues long. Trimming took off 0 bases at V and 8 bases at J, with 20 bases between the two ends. In germline, CDR1 is LGHDT, CDR2 YNNKEL (reference sequence). This CDR3 reads CASSQDRNRRGLYEQFF. The CDR3 DNA follows: TGTGCCAGCAGCCAAGATCGGAATAGGAGGGGTCTGTATGAGCAGTTCTTC.

V usage is TRBV19 and J usage is TRBJ2-5; the D gene is possibly TRBD1 (6 bases). Trimming shortened V by 10 bases and J by 5 bases, and 11 bases separated the two germline ends. Germline CDR1 is LNHDA and CDR2 is SQIVND (reference sequence). There are 11 residues in the CDR3. CDR3 sequence reads: CATQTGETQYF. DNA of the CDR3: TGTGCCACTCAAACAGGGGAGACCCAGTACTTC.

The chain is built from TRBV7-2 and TRBJ1-1, with D unresolved. The germline CDR1 and CDR2 sequences are SGHTA and FQGNSA. V gave up 4 bases and J gave up 6 bases, with 12 bases separating them. The CDR3 runs 13 residues. This chain's CDR3 is CASSSSGRAEAFF. In DNA form, the CDR3 reads TGTGCCAGCAGCTCCTCCGGGAGAGCTGAAGCTTTCTTT.

The CDR3 DNA is TGTGCCAGCAGCCTTCGGACAGAAACAGGAGCTTTCTTT. The encoded protein is CASSLRTETGAFF. V usage is TRBV3-1 (or the pseudogene TRBV3-2) and J usage is TRBJ1-1; weak D call: TRBD1 (6 bases). The CDR3 is 13 residues long. Trimming removed 4 bases from V and 10 bases from J, with 16 bases in between. The V gene's germline CDR1 is LGHDT and CDR2 YNNKEL (reference sequence).

The rearrangement links TRBV5-1 to TRBJ2-2; D is unresolved. CDR1 and CDR2 (germline): SGHRS, YFSETQ. V gave up 2 bases and J gave up 2 bases, with 13 bases separating them. The CDR3 has 16 residues. CDR3: CASSLQPYTNTGELFF. The CDR3 DNA reads as TGCGCCAGCAGCTTACAGCCCTACACAAACACCGGGGAGCTGTTTTTT.

In the case of this clone: One junction end does not reproduce the germline sequence, and a read error may be involved. DNA of the CDR3: TGCGCCAGCAGCTTAGGGACGGCAATCAACTTC. It yields the protein CASSLGTAINF. The V gene is TRBV5-1, the J gene TRBJ2-7; the D call may be TRBD1 or TRBD2 (5 bases each). Germline V gene lookup returns CDR1 SGHRS and CDR2 YFSETQ. The CDR3 spans 11 residues.

This clone occurred once. V usage is TRBV7-8 and J usage is TRBJ2-2; TRBD1 might be the D (6 bases). The CDR3 spans 14 residues. V lost 6 bases, J lost 6 bases, and 14 bases lay in between. CDR1 is SGHVS, CDR2 FQNEAQ, per germline. The CDR3 nucleotides read TGTGCCAGCAGAATAGGACAGTTCGCCGGGGAGCTGTTTTTT. Translation gives CASRIGQFAGELFF.

The rearrangement joins TRBV5-1 to TRBJ2-4, with D perhaps matching TRBD2 (6 bases). V dropped 6 bases and J dropped 7 bases, with 20 bases sitting between them. Germline values: CDR1 SGHRS, CDR2 YFSETQ. There are 15 residues in the CDR3. CDR3 sequence (DNA): TGCGCCAGCACCCTAAACGGAGGGGAGATGAACATTCAGTACTTC. It specifies CASTLNGGEMNIQYF.

The chain combines TRBV28 with TRBJ1-2, with 9 bases matching TRBD1. CDR1 and CDR2 from the germline V gene are MDHEN and SYDVKM. Trimming at V came to 3 bases and at J to 7 bases, leaving 9 bases not matched to a gene. This CDR3 contains 15 residues. The CDR3 protein is CASSFGQGSPRGYTF. The CDR3, as DNA: TGTGCCAGCAGTTTTGGACAGGGGAGCCCCCGTGGCTACACCTTC.

The rearrangement joins TRBV6-1 to TRBJ1-6; D ambiguous. Germline values: CDR1 MNHNS, CDR2 SASEGT. Trimming took 3 bases from V and 7 from J, leaving 7 bases between them. The CDR3 is 13 residues long. CDR3 nucleotide sequence: TGTGCCAGCAGTGAGGATAGGAATTCACCCCTCCACTTT. It encodes CASSEDRNSPLHF.

V usage is TRBV7-8 and J usage is TRBJ1-3; maybe TRBD1 (6 bases). V lost 5 bases and J lost 2, with 16 bases in between. The CDR3 is made up of 16 amino acids. Germline CDR1 and CDR2: SGHVS and FQNEAQ. CDR3 residues: CASSTRARGTGNTIYF. CDR3 bases: TGTGCCAGCAGCACAAGGGCCAGGGGAACTGGAAACACCATATATTTT. Drawing the rest from reference TRBV7-8 and TRBJ1-3, the complete variable domain is GAGVSQSPRYKVAKRGQDVALRCDPISGHVSLFWYQQALGQGPEFLTYFQNEAQLDKSGLPSDRFFAERPEGSVSTLKIQRTQQEDSAVYLCASSTRARGTGNTIYFGEGSWLTVV.

J is TRBJ2-5 and V is TRBV18; 8 bases line up with TRBD1. The germline CDR1 and CDR2 sequences are KGHSH and LQKENI. Germline trimming cut 3 bases from V and 4 bases from J; bases unmatched to any gene: 7. The CDR3 covers 15 residues. Here the CDR3 DNA reads TGTGCCAGCTCACCGAGGACAGGGTCGACAGAGACCCAGTACTTC. It encodes CASSPRTGSTETQYF.

This clone appeared once. The genes are TRBV25-1 and TRBJ2-2, with D maybe TRBD2 (6 bases). CDR3 length equals 14 residues. Deletions cut 0 bases from V and 6 bases from J, with 8 bases between. Germline CDR1 MGHDK, CDR2 SYGVNS. The CDR3 reads CASSEYGGSGELFF. Here the CDR3 DNA reads TGTGCCAGCAGTGAATACGGAGGGTCCGGGGAGCTGTTTTTT.